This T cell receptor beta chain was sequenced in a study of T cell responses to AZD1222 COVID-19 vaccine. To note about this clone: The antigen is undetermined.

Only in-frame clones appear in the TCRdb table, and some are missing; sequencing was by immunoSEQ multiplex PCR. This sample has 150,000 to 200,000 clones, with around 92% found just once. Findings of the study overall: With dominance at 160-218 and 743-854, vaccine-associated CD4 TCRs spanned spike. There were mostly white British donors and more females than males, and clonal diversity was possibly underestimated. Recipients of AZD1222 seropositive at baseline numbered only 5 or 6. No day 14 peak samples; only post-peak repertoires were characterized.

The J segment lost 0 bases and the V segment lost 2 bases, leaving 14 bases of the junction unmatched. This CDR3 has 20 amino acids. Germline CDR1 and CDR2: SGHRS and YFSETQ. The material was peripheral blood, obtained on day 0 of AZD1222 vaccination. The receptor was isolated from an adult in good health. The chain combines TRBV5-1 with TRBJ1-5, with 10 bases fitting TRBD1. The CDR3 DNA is TGCGCCAGCAGCTTAGATGACCCGGGACAGGGGTTATATAGCAATCAGCCCCAGCATTTT. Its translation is CASSLDDPGQGLYSNQPQHF. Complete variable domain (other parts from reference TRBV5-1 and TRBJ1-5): KAGVTQTPRYLIKTRGQQVTLSCSPISGHRSVSWYQQTPGQGLQFLFEYFSETQRNKGNFPGRFSGRQFSNSRSEMNVSTLELGDSALYLCASSLDDPGQGLYSNQPQHFGDGTRLSIL.